These T cell receptor beta chains were read from a single sample in a study of radiotherapy plus CTLA-4 blockade in lung cancer. Clones were sequenced by immunoSEQ multiplex PCR, and TCRdb holds only the in-frame ones, with some missing. This sample yields 95,000 to 150,000 clones, of which 85% to 90% are seen a single time; more than 6.5% belongs to the top ten. The material was peripheral blood, obtained from a patient treated with radiotherapy plus ipilimumab. These receptors all come from a human donor with non-small cell lung cancer that progressed on radiotherapy plus ipilimumab. Both conserved end residues are part of each CDR3. Fields, in order: V gene, J gene, D gene, clone size, CDR3 protein, CDR3 DNA. D genes are given only for firm matches. Clone size is not always given. Where it is, it says once, few, many or a class for expanded clones.

>TRBV5-1|TRBJ1-1|-|-
CASSLSAAGKAEAFF
TGCGCCAGCAGCTTGAGTGCCGCAGGGAAGGCTGAAGCTTTCTTT
>TRBV6-1|TRBJ1-5|TRBD1|-
CASNLSGTGIQPQHF
TGTGCCAGCAACCTATCCGGGACAGGGATCCAGCCCCAGCATTTT
>TRBV13|TRBJ1-2|TRBD1|-
CASSLGQNYGYTF
TGTGCCAGCAGTTTGGGACAGAACTATGGCTACACCTTC
>TRBV7-3|TRBJ2-3|-|once
CASSPLGLVDTQYF
TGTGCCAGCAGCCCACTGGGTTTAGTAGATACGCAGTATTTT
>TRBV7-9|TRBJ2-3|-|-
CASSPTPGHRDTQYF
TGTGCCAGCAGCCCAACCCCGGGACATCGGGATACGCAGTATTTT
>TRBV7-3|TRBJ1-2|-|once
CASSPGTGSSYGYTF
TGTGCCAGCAGCCCAGGGACTGGAAGCTCCTATGGCTACACCTTC
>TRBV7-9|TRBJ2-3|-|-
CASSPPTDTQYF
TGTGCCAGCAGCCCCCCCACAGATACGCAGTATTTT
>TRBV11-2|TRBJ1-4|TRBD1|-
CASSLGTRGRPNEKLFF
TGTGCCAGCAGCTTAGGTACCAGGGGGCGGCCTAATGAAAAACTGTTTTTT
>TRBV6-5|TRBJ2-7|-|-
CASSYSASEHYEQYF
TGTGCCAGCAGTTACTCGGCTAGCGAGCACTACGAGCAGTACTTC
>TRBV6-6|TRBJ2-6|-|-
CASSYQPLTGANVLTF
TGTGCCAGCAGTTACCAGCCACTGACCGGGGCCAACGTCCTGACTTTC
>TRBV9|TRBJ2-7|TRBD1|-
CASCPFGQGTPTYEQYF
TGTGCCAGCTGCCCTTTCGGACAGGGGACTCCGACCTACGAGCAGTACTTC
>TRBV7-6|TRBJ1-1|-|-
CASSLQENTEAFF
TGTGCCAGCAGCTTACAGGAGAACACTGAAGCTTTCTTT